This T cell receptor beta chain was recovered during a study of stem cell transplantation in POMP-related autoinflammatory disease. Study-level information: The study hypothesized thymoproteasome defects skew the TRB repertoire via impaired CD8+ selection. Neutrophil and platelet engraftment from the graft donor was 100% through one year after transplant. Study conclusions and caveats: Patients with PRAID showed a restricted number of unique TRB V-J gene pairings.

Details on this clone: Its antigen remains unknown.

PRAID combined immunodeficiency and autoinflammation. The CDR3 length is 12 residues. Trimming took 2 bases from V and 6 from J, leaving 5 bases between them. Germline lookup yields CDR1 SGHAT and CDR2 FQNNGV. Profiling relied on immunoSEQ multiplex PCR, and the TCRdb table lists in-frame clones only, not all of them. The data hold some 9,400 clones, with more than 75% observed a single time. This material consisted of CD4+ T cells from PBMCs, taken after stem cell transplantation. The J gene is TRBJ2-4, the V gene TRBV11-2; D perhaps matches TRBD1 (5 bases). The sequence came from a human patient with POMP-related autoinflammation and immune dysregulation (PRAID). A share of the T cells may be of graft donor origin. In nucleotides, the CDR3 is TGTGCCAGCAGCTTAAGGGGAAACATTCAGTACTTC. Amino acids: CASSLRGNIQYF.